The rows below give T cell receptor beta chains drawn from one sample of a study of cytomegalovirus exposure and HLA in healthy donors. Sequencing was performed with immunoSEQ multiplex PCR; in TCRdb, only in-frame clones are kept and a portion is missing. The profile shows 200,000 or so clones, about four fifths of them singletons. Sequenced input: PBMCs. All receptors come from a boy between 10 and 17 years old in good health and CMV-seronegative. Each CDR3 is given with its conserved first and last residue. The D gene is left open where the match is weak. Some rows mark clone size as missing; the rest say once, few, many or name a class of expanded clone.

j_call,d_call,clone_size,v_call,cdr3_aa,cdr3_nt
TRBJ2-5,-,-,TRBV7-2,CASSRTGREETQYF,TGTGCCAGCAGTCGTACAGGGAGGGAAGAGACCCAGTACTTC
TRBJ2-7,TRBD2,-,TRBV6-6,CASSHGTSGTYEQYF,TGTGCCAGCAGTCACGGGACTAGCGGTACCTACGAGCAGTACTTC
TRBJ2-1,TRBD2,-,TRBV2,CASSTAGTSGNEQFF,TGTGCCAGCAGCACTGCCGGGACTAGCGGCAATGAGCAGTTCTTC
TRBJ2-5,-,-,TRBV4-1,CASSQVSAKETQYF,TGCGCCAGCAGCCAAGTTAGCGCGAAAGAGACCCAGTACTTC
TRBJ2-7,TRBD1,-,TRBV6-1,CASSWDSFYEQYF,TGTGCCAGCAGTTGGGACAGCTTCTACGAGCAGTACTTC
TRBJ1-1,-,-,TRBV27,CASSLQGRNTEAFF,TGTGCCAGCTCCCTACAGGGACGGAACACTGAAGCTTTCTTT
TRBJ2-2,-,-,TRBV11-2,CASGAGELFF,TGTGCCAGCGGAGCCGGGGAGCTGTTTTTT
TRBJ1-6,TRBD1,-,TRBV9,CASSVNPGQLSNSPLHF,TGTGCCAGCAGCGTAAACCCGGGACAGCTTTCTAATTCACCCCTCCACTTT
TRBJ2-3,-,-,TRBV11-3,CASSPGDYKDTQYF,TGTGCCAGCAGCCCAGGGGACTACAAAGATACGCAGTATTTT
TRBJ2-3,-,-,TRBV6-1,CASNLYTPGTDTQYF,TGTGCCAGCAACCTGTACACCCCAGGCACAGATACGCAGTATTTT
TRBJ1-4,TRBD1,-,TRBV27,CASSLGTGGFSREKLFF,TGTGCCAGCAGCCTCGGGACAGGGGGCTTCTCGCGGGAAAAACTGTTTTTT
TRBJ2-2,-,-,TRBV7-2,CASSFLAQSGELFF,TGTGCCAGCAGCTTCCTTGCCCAGTCCGGGGAGCTGTTTTTT
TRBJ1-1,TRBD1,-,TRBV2,CASSEWTGGNTEAFF,TGTGCCAGCAGTGAATGGACAGGGGGGAACACTGAAGCTTTCTTT
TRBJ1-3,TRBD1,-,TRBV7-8,CASSRDRDPGNTIYF,TGTGCCAGCAGCAGAGACAGGGATCCCGGAAACACCATATATTTT
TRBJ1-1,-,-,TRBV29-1,CSGTQGGTEAFF,TGCAGCGGTACCCAGGGAGGCACTGAAGCTTTCTTT
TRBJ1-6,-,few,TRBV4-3,CASSQDPSGTNSPLHF,TGCGCCAGCAGCCAAGATCCGTCGGGGACAAATTCACCCCTCCACTTT
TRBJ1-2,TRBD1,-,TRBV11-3,CASSLERTGQGMRYGYTF,TGTGCCAGCAGCTTAGAGCGAACGGGACAGGGAATGCGGTATGGCTACACCTTC
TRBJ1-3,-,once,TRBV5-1,CASSPSPGGRGGELYF,TGCGCCAGCAGCCCTAGCCCGGGAGGGCGAGGCGGCGAATTATATTTT
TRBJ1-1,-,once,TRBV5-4,CASSLARNTEAFF,TGTGCCAGCAGCTTGGCCAGGAACACTGAAGCTTTCTTT
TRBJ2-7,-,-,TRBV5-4,CASSLGTWAGYEQYF,TGTGCCAGCAGCTTGGGGACCTGGGCGGGGTACGAGCAGTACTTC
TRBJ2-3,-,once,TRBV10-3,CAIRTSVSGTDTQYF,TGTGCCATCAGAACGAGCGTATCTGGCACAGATACGCAGTATTTT
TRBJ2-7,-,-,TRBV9,CASSGGDFYEQYF,TGTGCCAGCAGCGGGGGAGACTTCTACGAGCAGTACTTC
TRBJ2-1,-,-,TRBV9,CASSVVAGRYNEQFF,TGTGCCAGCAGCGTAGTGGCAGGGCGCTACAATGAGCAGTTCTTC
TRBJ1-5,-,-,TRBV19,CASNEGGNQPQHF,TGTGCCAGTAATGAGGGCGGCAATCAGCCCCAGCATTTT
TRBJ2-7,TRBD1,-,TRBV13,CASQITGTGGEQYF,TGTGCCAGTCAAATCACCGGGACAGGGGGCGAGCAGTACTTC
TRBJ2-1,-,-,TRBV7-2,CASSLPTSYIGNEQFF,TGTGCCAGCAGTTTACCAACTAGCTATATTGGGAATGAGCAGTTCTTC
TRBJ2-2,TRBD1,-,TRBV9,CASSVGTGLTGELFF,TGTGCCAGCAGCGTCGGGACAGGGTTAACCGGGGAGCTGTTTTTT
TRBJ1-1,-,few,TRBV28,CASSLTLDTEAFF,TGTGCCAGCAGTTTGACTTTGGATACTGAAGCTTTCTTT
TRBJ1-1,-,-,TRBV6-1,CASSAEQTTEAFF,TGTGCCAGCAGTGCGGAGCAGACCACTGAAGCTTTCTTT
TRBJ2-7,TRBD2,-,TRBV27,CASSFRGLADYYEQYF,TGTGCCAGCAGTTTTAGGGGACTAGCGGACTACTACGAGCAGTACTTC
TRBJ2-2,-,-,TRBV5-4,CASSSRGVTGELFF,TGTGCCAGCAGCTCCAGGGGAGTGACCGGGGAGCTGTTTTTT
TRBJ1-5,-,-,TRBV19,CASSTGPSEPQHF,TGTGCCAGTAGCACCGGTCCTTCGGAGCCCCAGCATTTT
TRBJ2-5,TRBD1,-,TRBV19,CATRQGTRETQYF,TGTGCCACCAGACAGGGAACCCGGGAGACCCAGTACTTC
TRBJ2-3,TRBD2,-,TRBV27,CASSLGAAGGWGTDTQYF,TGTGCCAGCAGTTTAGGGGCAGCGGGGGGGTGGGGCACAGATACGCAGTATTTT
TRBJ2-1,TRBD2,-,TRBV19,CASSIVPGLAGQYNEQFF,TGTGCCAGTAGTATAGTACCCGGTCTAGCGGGCCAGTACAATGAGCAGTTCTTC
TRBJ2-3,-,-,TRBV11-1,CASSHDRGTDTQYF,TGTGCCAGCAGCCACGATAGGGGGACAGATACGCAGTATTTT
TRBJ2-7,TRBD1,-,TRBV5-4,CASSLFRQGTNSYEQYF,TGTGCCAGCAGCTTGTTCCGACAGGGTACAAACTCCTACGAGCAGTACTTC
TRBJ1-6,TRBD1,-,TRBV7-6,CASSAGTVNSPLHF,TGTGCCAGCAGCGCTGGGACAGTTAATTCACCCCTCCACTTT
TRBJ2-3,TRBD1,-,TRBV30,CAWRVGRGTDTQYF,TGTGCCTGGAGGGTGGGCAGGGGGACAGATACGCAGTATTTT
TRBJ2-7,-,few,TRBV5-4,CASSFGGGTAYEQYF,TGTGCCAGCAGCTTTGGGGGGGGCACCGCCTACGAGCAGTACTTC
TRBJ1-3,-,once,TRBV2,CASSESRGTGNTIYF,TGTGCCAGCAGTGAAAGTCGAGGAACTGGAAACACCATATATTTT
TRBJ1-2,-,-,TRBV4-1,CASSQVGGARVYGYTF,TGCGCCAGCAGCCAAGTTGGGGGGGCGCGAGTCTATGGCTACACCTTC
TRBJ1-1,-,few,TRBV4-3,CASSRAANTEAFF,TGCGCCAGCAGCCGGGCAGCGAACACTGAAGCTTTCTTT
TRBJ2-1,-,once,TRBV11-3,CASSFSFNNEQFF,TGTGCCAGCAGCTTCAGTTTTAACAATGAGCAGTTCTTC